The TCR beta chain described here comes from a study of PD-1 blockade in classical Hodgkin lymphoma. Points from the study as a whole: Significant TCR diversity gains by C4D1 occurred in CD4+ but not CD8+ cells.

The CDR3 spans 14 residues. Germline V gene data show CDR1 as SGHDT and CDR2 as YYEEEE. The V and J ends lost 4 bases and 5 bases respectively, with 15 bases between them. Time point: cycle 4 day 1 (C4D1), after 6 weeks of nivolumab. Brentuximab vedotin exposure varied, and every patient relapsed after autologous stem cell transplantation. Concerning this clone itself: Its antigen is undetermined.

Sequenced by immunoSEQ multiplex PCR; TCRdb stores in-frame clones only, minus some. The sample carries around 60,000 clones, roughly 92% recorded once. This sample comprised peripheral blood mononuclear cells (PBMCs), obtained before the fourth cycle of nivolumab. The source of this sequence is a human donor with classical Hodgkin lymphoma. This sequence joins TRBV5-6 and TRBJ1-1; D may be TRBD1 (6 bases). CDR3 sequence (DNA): TGTGCCAGCAGCCTCGACAGGTTTCGAACTGAAGCTTTCTTT. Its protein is CASSLDRFRTEAFF.